This T cell receptor beta chain was identified in a study of blood T cell repertoires in COVID-19. Study at large: The origin of the acute and convalescent COVID-19 samples was the United States, Italy and Spain.

Authors' methods: How many nucleated cells were present was estimated from reference gene primer amplification. This table comes from immunoSEQ multiplex PCR, and its TCRdb copy is limited to in-frame clones, with some not included. V and J calls plus clone size are reproduced from that table; the DNA served to infer D and trimming. The sample holds around 270,000 clones, roughly 90% seen once. V dropped 0 bases and J dropped 4 bases, with 10 bases sitting between them. Germline lookup yields CDR1 SGDLS and CDR2 YYNGEE. This CDR3 has 14 residues. V is TRBV9 and J is TRBJ1-2; D gene unclear. Sequencing was carried out using peripheral blood. The TCR originated in a man aged 35-49 years with acute or convalescent COVID-19. CDR3 coding DNA: TGTGCCAGCAGCGTAGACGTGGAGTTCTATGGCTACACCTTC. This gives the protein CASSVDVEFYGYTF. The whole variable domain, remainder taken from reference TRBV9 and TRBJ1-2, is DSGVTQTPKHLITATGQRVTLRCSPRSGDLSVYWYQQSLDQGLQFLIQYYNGEERAKGNILERFSAQQFPDLHSELNLSSLELGDSALYFCASSVDVEFYGYTFGSGTRLTVV.